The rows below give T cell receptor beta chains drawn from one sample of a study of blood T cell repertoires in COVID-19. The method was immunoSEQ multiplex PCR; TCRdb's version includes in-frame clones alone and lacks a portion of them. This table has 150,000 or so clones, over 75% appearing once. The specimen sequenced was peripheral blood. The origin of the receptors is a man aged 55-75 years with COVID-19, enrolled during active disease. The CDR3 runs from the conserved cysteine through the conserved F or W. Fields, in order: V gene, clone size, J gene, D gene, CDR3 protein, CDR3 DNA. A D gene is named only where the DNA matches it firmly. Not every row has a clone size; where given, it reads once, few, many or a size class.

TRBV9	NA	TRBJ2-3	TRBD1	CASSVGGDRGKNTQYF	TGTGCCAGCAGCGTAGGGGGGGACAGGGGAAAAAATACGCAGTATTTT
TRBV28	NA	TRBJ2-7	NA	CASTFSGRVSSYEQYF	TGTGCCAGCACCTTCAGTGGGCGGGTAAGCTCCTACGAGCAGTACTTC
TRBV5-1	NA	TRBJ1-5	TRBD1	CASSLEGAPYQPQHF	TGCGCCAGCAGCTTGGAGGGGGCCCCTTATCAGCCCCAGCATTTT
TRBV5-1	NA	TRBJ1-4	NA	CASSLGRGDEKLFF	TGCGCCAGCAGCTTGGGAAGGGGTGACGAAAAACTGTTTTTT
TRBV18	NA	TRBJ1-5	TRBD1	CASSPLGGEDQPQHF	TGTGCCAGCTCACCACTAGGGGGCGAAGATCAGCCCCAGCATTTT
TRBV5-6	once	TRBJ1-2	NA	CASSVAQGLGYTF	TGTGCCAGCAGCGTTGCTCAGGGTCTCGGCTACACCTTC
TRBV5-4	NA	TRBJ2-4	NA	CASSSPGVAKNIQYF	TGTGCCAGCAGCTCGCCGGGGGTTGCCAAAAACATTCAGTACTTC
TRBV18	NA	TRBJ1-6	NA	CASSPAGGYSYNSPLHF	TGTGCCAGCTCACCAGCTGGAGGGTACTCCTATAATTCACCCCTCCACTTT
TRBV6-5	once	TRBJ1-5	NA	CASSRDSYSNQPQHF	TGTGCCAGCAGTCGAGACAGTTATAGCAATCAGCCCCAGCATTTT
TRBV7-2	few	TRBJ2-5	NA	CASSRSGGDQETQYF	TGTGCCAGCAGCCGTAGCGGAGGGGATCAAGAGACCCAGTACTTC
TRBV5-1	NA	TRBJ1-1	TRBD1	CASSLETGLTEAFF	TGCGCCAGCAGCTTGGAGACAGGGCTCACTGAAGCTTTCTTT
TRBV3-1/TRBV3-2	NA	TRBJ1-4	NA	CASSHQTGTRKLFF	TGTGCCAGCAGCCATCAAACCGGGACTCGGAAACTGTTTTTT
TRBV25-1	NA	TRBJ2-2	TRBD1	CASSGSLRTGVATGELFF	TGTGCCAGCAGTGGCTCCCTCAGGACAGGGGTTGCCACCGGGGAGCTGTTTTTT
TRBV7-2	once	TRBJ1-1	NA	CASSLDRANTEAFF	TGTGCCAGCAGCTTAGACAGGGCGAACACTGAAGCTTTCTTT
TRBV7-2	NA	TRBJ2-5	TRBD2	CASTYILAGTQETQYF	TGTGCCAGCACCTACATTCTAGCGGGGACCCAAGAGACCCAGTACTTC
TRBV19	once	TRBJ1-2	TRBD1	CASSIVGTGGYGYTF	TGTGCCAGTAGTATAGTAGGGACAGGGGGTTATGGCTACACCTTC
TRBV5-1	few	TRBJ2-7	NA	CASSLTDSSYEQYF	TGCGCCAGCAGCTTAACGGACAGCTCCTACGAGCAGTACTTC
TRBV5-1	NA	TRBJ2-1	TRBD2	CASSSNPGTSGTLNSYNEQFF	TGCGCCAGCAGCTCTAACCCCGGGACTAGCGGGACTCTTAACTCCTACAATGAGCAGTTCTTC
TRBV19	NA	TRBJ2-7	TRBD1	CASKRTGRYEQYF	TGTGCCAGTAAAAGGACAGGGCGGTACGAGCAGTACTTC
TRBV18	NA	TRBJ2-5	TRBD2	CASSWGGPETQYF	TGTGCCAGCTCGTGGGGGGGTCCAGAGACCCAGTACTTC
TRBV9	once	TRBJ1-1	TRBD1	CASTPSGTGTNTEAFF	TGTGCCAGCACCCCCTCCGGGACAGGGACGAACACTGAAGCTTTCTTT
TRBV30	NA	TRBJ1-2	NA	CAWNSQGFRGYTF	TGTGCCTGGAATTCTCAGGGATTTCGTGGCTACACCTTC
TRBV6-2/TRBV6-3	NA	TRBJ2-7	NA	CASSYSGTSATYEQYF	TGTGCCAGCAGTTACTCGGGGACTTCCGCAACCTACGAGCAGTACTTC
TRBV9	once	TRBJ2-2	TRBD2	CASSVGTSGRTTGELFF	TGTGCCAGCAGCGTAGGAACTAGCGGGAGAACCACCGGGGAGCTGTTTTTT
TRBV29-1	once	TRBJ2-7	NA	CSASGSGVYEQYF	TGCAGCGCTTCAGGGTCAGGGGTCTACGAGCAGTACTTC
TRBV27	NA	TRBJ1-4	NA	CASSPRGNEKLFF	TGTGCCAGCAGCCCACGGGGTAATGAAAAACTGTTTTTT